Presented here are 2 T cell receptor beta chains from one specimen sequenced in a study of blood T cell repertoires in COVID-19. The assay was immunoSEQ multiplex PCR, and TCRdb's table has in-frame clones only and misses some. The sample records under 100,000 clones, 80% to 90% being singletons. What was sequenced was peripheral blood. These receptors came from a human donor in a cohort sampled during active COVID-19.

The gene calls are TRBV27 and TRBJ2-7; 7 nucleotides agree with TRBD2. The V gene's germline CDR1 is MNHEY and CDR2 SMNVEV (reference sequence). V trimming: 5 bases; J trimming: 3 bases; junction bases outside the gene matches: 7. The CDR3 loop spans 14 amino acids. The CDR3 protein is CASSPGGPSYEQYF. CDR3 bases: TGTGCCAGCAGTCCGGGGGGACCCAGCTACGAGCAGTACTTC.

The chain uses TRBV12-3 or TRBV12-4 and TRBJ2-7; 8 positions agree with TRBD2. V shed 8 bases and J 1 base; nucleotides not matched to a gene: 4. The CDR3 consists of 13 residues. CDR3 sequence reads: CASGRGGSYEQYF. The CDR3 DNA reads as TGTGCCAGCGGTCGGGGGGGATCCTACGAGCAGTACTTC.